The 28 T cell receptor beta chains listed next were all sequenced from one sample in a study of shared clonotypes between healthy human individuals. Sequencing used immunoSEQ multiplex PCR; TCRdb keeps in-frame clones, though not all of them. This sample has about 1.1 million clones, with around 78% found just once. The sample was memory CD4+ T cells from PBMCs. Documented subset: CD45RA-negative fraction. The receptor source for this set is a man between 18 and 29 years old in good health. Some clones in this sample may be carry-over from other donors' samples.

CDR3 nucleotides: TGTGCCAGCAGTGAAGAGGGGGTAACCTTGGGAGGAAACACCATATATTTT. Translation: CASSEEGVTLGGNTIYF. The chain is built from TRBV2 and TRBJ1-3; TRBD1 might be the D (6 bases). The ends were cut back, 1 base at V and 4 bases at J, with 17 bases in the middle. The CDR3 consists of 17 residues. The germline CDR1 and CDR2 sequences are SNHLY and FYNNEI. The full variable domain, with the rest looked up from reference TRBV2 and TRBJ1-3, is EPEVTQTPSHQVTQMGQEVILRCVPISNHLYFYWYRQILGQKVEFLVSFYNNEISEKSEIFDDQFSVERPDGSNFTLKIRSTKLEDSAMYFCASSEEGVTLGGNTIYFGEGSWLTVV.

The chain joins TRBV28 to TRBJ1-1, with D possibly matching TRBD1 (5 bases). CDR1 and CDR2 from the germline V gene are MDHEN and SYDVKM. This CDR3 is 13 amino acids long. In nucleotides, the CDR3 is TGTGGAGGGGCGAGGGCCATGAACACTGAAGCTTTCTTT. This translates into CGGARAMNTEAFF.

The V call is TRBV14, the J call TRBJ2-7, with 8 bases that match TRBD2. J lost 4 bases, V lost 2 bases, and 7 bases had no gene match. The V gene's germline CDR1 is SGHDN and CDR2 FVKESK. The CDR3 is 15 amino acids. CDR3 in DNA: TGTGCCAGCAGCCAACCAGGGACTAGACCATACGAGCAGTACTTC. Translation: CASSQPGTRPYEQYF. Combining the CDR3 with reference TRBV14 and TRBJ2-7 gives the whole variable domain EAGVTQFPSHSVIEKGQTVTLRCDPISGHDNLYWYRRVMGKEIKFLLHFVKESKQDESGMPNNRFLAERTGGTYSTLKVQPAELEDSGVYFCASSQPGTRPYEQYFGPGTRLTVT.

The chain has TRBV6-5 and TRBJ2-6; D ambiguous. The germline gives CDR1 MNHEY, CDR2 SVGAGI. The CDR3 totals 13 residues. Trimming left V 2 bases short and J 2 bases short, with 1 base between. CDR3 DNA sequence: TGTGCCAGCAGTTACGCTGGGGCCAACGTCCTGACTTTC. Protein product: CASSYAGANVLTF.

The chain uses TRBV5-8 and TRBJ1-4, with 10 bases lining up with TRBD1. The CDR3 length is 15 residues. With 4 bases clipped from V and 7 bases from J, the junction kept 7 bases outside the gene matches. The germline gives CDR1 SGHTS, CDR2 YDEGEE. CDR3 residues: CASSPRTGGGEKLFF. CDR3 DNA sequence: TGTGCCAGCAGCCCCCGGACAGGGGGAGGTGAAAAACTGTTTTTT. Complete variable domain (other parts from reference TRBV5-8 and TRBJ1-4): EAGVTQSPTHLIKTRGQQATLRCSPISGHTSVYWYQQALGLGLQFLLWYDEGEERNRGNFPPRFSGRQFPNYSSELNVNALELEDSALYLCASSPRTGGGEKLFFGSGTQLSVL.

This clone was seen once. V is TRBV11-3 and J is TRBJ1-1; no clear D gene. Trimming took off 3 bases at V and 1 base at J, with 21 bases between the two ends. In germline, CDR1 is SGHNT, CDR2 YENEEA. CDR3 length: 18 residues. CDR3 sequence reads: CASSLFGSKTMRNTEAFF. In nucleotides, the CDR3 is TGTGCCAGCAGCTTGTTCGGCAGCAAAACCATGAGGAACACTGAAGCTTTCTTT.

In DNA, the CDR3 is TGCAGCGCGGACAGGGAAGGCAATGAGCAGTTCTTC. Protein product: CSADREGNEQFF. The V and J genes are TRBV29-1 and TRBJ2-1; 8 bases are a match to TRBD1. The germline V gene has CDR1 SQVTM and CDR2 ANQGSEA. Trimming took 7 bases from V and 6 from J; bases not matched to a gene: 5. This CDR3 is built from 12 residues.

V is TRBV4-1 and J is TRBJ2-1; the D call may be TRBD1 or TRBD2 (5 bases each). Germline V lookup: CDR1 MGHRA, CDR2 YSYEKL. The CDR3 totals 14 residues. The ends were cut back, 0 bases at V and 12 bases at J, with 15 bases in the middle. The CDR3 DNA follows: TGCGCCAGCAGCCAAGATCGTGGGGGTTCAGCGCAGTTCTTC. This gives the protein CASSQDRGGSAQFF.

As regards this clone: The sample holds other DNA sequences that translate to the same CDR3. The chain carries TRBV28 and TRBJ2-1, with a tentative D call TRBD1 (5 bases). From germline, CDR1 is MDHEN and CDR2 SYDVKM. Trimming removed 2 bases from V and 2 bases from J, with 7 bases in between. The CDR3 has 14 residues. CDR3: CASSLTGPYNEQFF. The CDR3 bases are TGTGCCAGCAGTTTAACAGGACCCTACAATGAGCAGTTCTTC.

The chain carries TRBV9 and TRBJ2-2, with unresolved D. This CDR3 region has 15 residues. Trimming cost V 0 bases and J 4 bases, with 10 bases left between them. Per the germline V gene, CDR1 is SGDLS and CDR2 is YYNGEE. The CDR3 region is CASSVGAPGTGELFF. The CDR3 nucleotides read TGTGCCAGCAGCGTAGGGGCCCCAGGCACCGGGGAGCTGTTTTTT. The variable domain in full, with the rest retrieved from reference TRBV9 and TRBJ2-2, is DSGVTQTPKHLITATGQRVTLRCSPRSGDLSVYWYQQSLDQGLQFLIQYYNGEERAKGNILERFSAQQFPDLHSELNLSSLELGDSALYFCASSVGAPGTGELFFGEGSRLTVL.

The chain has TRBV28 and TRBJ1-2; 7 bases map to TRBD1. CDR3 length equals 14 residues. Trimming removed 7 bases from V and 12 bases from J; junction bases left unmatched: 17. Looked up from germline, CDR1 is MDHEN and CDR2 is SYDVKM. This chain's CDR3 is CASTLSGRTGVHTF. The CDR3 nucleotides are TGTGCCAGCACCCTTTCGGGGAGAACAGGGGTGCACACCTTC.

The V and J genes are TRBV28 and TRBJ1-4; perhaps TRBD1 as D (6 bases). V was trimmed by 8 bases and J by 4 bases, leaving 17 bases between them. Germline values: CDR1 MDHEN, CDR2 SYDVKM. There are 15 residues in the CDR3. The CDR3 spells CASGPPGGRNEKLFF. CDR3 nucleotides: TGTGCCAGCGGACCCCCGGGGGGGCGTAATGAAAAACTGTTTTTT.

The J gene is TRBJ2-3, the V gene TRBV5-1; D might be TRBD1 (5 bases). V lost 0 bases to trimming and J lost 1 base, with 12 bases between them. This CDR3 comprises 16 residues. Germline CDR1 SGHRS, CDR2 YFSETQ. CDR3 nucleotide sequence: TGCGCCAGCAGCTTGGCCTGGGGCTTAGGCACAGATACGCAGTATTTT. Translating it yields CASSLAWGLGTDTQYF.

Only a few counts were recorded for this clone. The gene calls are TRBV7-2 and TRBJ2-2; D perhaps matches TRBD1 (5 bases). The V end was cut by 9 bases, the J end by 2 bases, with 13 bases between. Germline CDR1 SGHTA, CDR2 FQGNSA. This CDR3 is 14 amino acids long. The CDR3 DNA sequence: TGTGCCAGTATAGAGACAGTTAACACCGGGGAGCTGTTTTTT. This translates into CASIETVNTGELFF.

This clone showed up many times. This chain links TRBV27 with TRBJ1-2; D unresolved. CDR3 size: 11 residues. V dropped 5 bases and J dropped 1 base, with 2 bases sitting between them. Germline CDR1 is MNHEY and CDR2 is SMNVEV (reference sequence). This CDR3 is CASSGNYGYTF. CDR3 DNA sequence: TGTGCCAGCAGTGGTAACTATGGCTACACCTTC.

This chain uses TRBV5-1 with TRBJ2-7, with TRBD1 matching 12 bases. J lost 7 bases, V lost 3 bases, and 14 bases had no gene match. Germline lookup yields CDR1 SGHRS and CDR2 YFSETQ. The length of the CDR3 is 17 residues. The CDR3 here is CASSSGGLGQGAWEQYF. The CDR3 DNA follows: TGCGCCAGCAGCTCAGGTGGTCTGGGACAGGGGGCTTGGGAGCAGTACTTC.

The V gene is TRBV4-1, the J gene TRBJ2-7, with D tentatively TRBD2 (5 bases). V lost 0 bases, J lost 6 bases, and 18 bases lay in between. Germline V gene lookup returns CDR1 MGHRA and CDR2 YSYEKL. The CDR3 covers 16 residues. CDR3 bases: TGCGCCAGCAGCCAAGATCATCGTGGGCTGGCGGGCGAGCAGTACTTC. Its protein is CASSQDHRGLAGEQYF.

This sequence joins TRBV28 and TRBJ2-1; TRBD1 matches at 7 bases. J was trimmed by 4 bases and V by 6 bases; bases with no gene match: 9. Looked up from germline, CDR1 is MDHEN and CDR2 is SYDVKM. The CDR3 extends over 15 amino acids. The CDR3 DNA sequence: TGTGCCAGCAGCACGCCGGGACAGCAATACAATGAGCAGTTCTTC. It encodes CASSTPGQQYNEQFF. The full variable domain, its missing parts supplied by reference TRBV28 and TRBJ2-1, is DVKVTQSSRYLVKRTGEKVFLECVQDMDHENMFWYRQDPGLGLRLIYFSYDVKMKEKGDIPEGYSVSREKKERFSLILESASTNQTSMYLCASSTPGQQYNEQFFGPGTRLTVL.

This chain links TRBV7-9 with TRBJ2-5, with TRBD2 as a possible D gene (5 bases). Trimming pared 2 bases from V and 4 bases from J, leaving 11 bases between. The CDR3 has 14 residues. From germline, CDR1 is SEHNR and CDR2 FQNEAQ (reference sequence). The CDR3 spells CASSLRGIPETQYF. DNA for the CDR3: TGTGCCAGCAGCTTACGGGGAATCCCAGAGACCCAGTACTTC.

The chain carries TRBV5-4 and TRBJ2-1; maybe TRBD1 (6 bases). The CDR3 is 16 amino acids. Germline values: CDR1 SGHNT, CDR2 YYREEE (reference sequence). The germline V and J ends were trimmed by 4 bases and 6 bases, with 20 bases remaining between them. Here the CDR3 reads CASSDLTGFGVNEQFF. The CDR3, as DNA: TGTGCCAGCAGCGACCTAACAGGGTTCGGTGTCAATGAGCAGTTCTTC.

V is TRBV7-2 and J is TRBJ2-7; TRBD1 aligns across 11 bases. V shed 0 bases, J shed 3 bases, and the junction held 1 base outside the gene matches. This CDR3 has 15 amino acids. CDR1 and CDR2 from the germline V gene are SGHTA and FQGNSA. The CDR3 sequence is CASSLAGQGGYEQYF. The DNA for the CDR3 is TGTGCCAGCAGCTTAGCGGGACAGGGGGGCTACGAGCAGTACTTC.

This clone was seen a handful of times. The CDR3 loop is CASSETGEQYF. The CDR3 nucleotides read TGTGCCAGCAGTGAAACGGGCGAGCAGTACTTC. This rearrangement joins TRBV2 to TRBJ2-5; D is undetermined. The tail of the sequence fits TRBJ2-7 better, so the J call may be wrong. Germline values: CDR1 SNHLY, CDR2 FYNNEI. CDR3 length: 11 residues.

The chain uses TRBV4-2 and TRBJ1-1; 10 nucleotides line up with TRBD1. The CDR3 totals 16 residues. Germline V gives CDR1 LGHNA, CDR2 YNFKEQ. V gave up 0 bases and J gave up 6 bases; unmatched junction bases: 7. The chain's CDR3 is CASSQELTGGWPEAFF. The CDR3 DNA follows: TGTGCCAGCAGCCAAGAATTGACAGGGGGCTGGCCTGAAGCTTTCTTT.

The chain joins TRBV19 to TRBJ2-1; the match to TRBD2 covers 8 bases. The junction had 10 bases not matched to a gene; V was cut back by 6 bases and J by 0 bases. The CDR3 contains 17 residues. CDR1 is LNHDA and CDR2 is SQIVND in the germline V gene (reference sequence). This chain's CDR3 is CASSGLAVTHSYNEQFF. CDR3 in DNA: TGTGCCAGTAGCGGACTAGCAGTAACTCACTCCTACAATGAGCAGTTCTTC. Using reference TRBV19 and TRBJ2-1 for the parts outside the CDR3, the full variable domain is DGGITQSPKYLFRKEGQNVTLSCEQNLNHDAMYWYRQDPGQGLRLIYYSQIVNDFQKGDIAEGYSVSREKKESFPLTVTSAQKNPTAFYLCASSGLAVTHSYNEQFFGPGTRLTVL.

The rearrangement uses TRBV14 and TRBJ2-7; D is possibly TRBD1 (6 bases). The CDR3 is made up of 15 amino acids. CDR1 and CDR2 (germline): SGHDN, FVKESK. V dropped 1 base and J dropped 9 bases, with 19 bases sitting between them. The CDR3 sequence: CASSQAATGFGGQYF. The CDR3 region has the DNA TGTGCCAGCAGCCAAGCTGCGACAGGCTTTGGGGGGCAGTACTTC. Variable domain in full (rest from reference TRBV14 and TRBJ2-7): EAGVTQFPSHSVIEKGQTVTLRCDPISGHDNLYWYRRVMGKEIKFLLHFVKESKQDESGMPNNRFLAERTGGTYSTLKVQPAELEDSGVYFCASSQAATGFGGQYFGPGTRLTVT.

About this clone itself: This likely traces to a read error, being one base from a far larger clone. V is TRBV5-1 and J is TRBJ2-7; 7 bases align to TRBD1. CDR3 length: 16 residues. Germline-derived CDR1 and CDR2 are SGHRS and YFSETQ. Unmatched junction bases numbered 12, after V lost 1 base and J lost 5 bases. This CDR3 reads CASSLRLVRQGDEQYF. In DNA form, the CDR3 reads TGCGCCAGCAGCTTGAGATTAGTTCGACAGGGCGACGAGCAGTACTTC.

V and J are TRBV10-3 and TRBJ2-1; weak D call: TRBD2 (5 bases). Trimming took 7 bases from V and 1 from J, leaving 11 bases between them. The CDR3 runs 14 residues. Germline V gene lookup returns CDR1 ENHRY and CDR2 SYGVKD. The CDR3 DNA is TGTGCCATCACCGGAGGAGGATCCTACAATGAGCAGTTCTTC. Its protein is CAITGGGSYNEQFF.

This clone was observed a handful of times. The chain is built from TRBV7-8 and TRBJ2-3; possible D gene TRBD1, 7 bases. Germline V gene sequence: CDR1 SGHVS, CDR2 FQNEAQ. V was pared by 5 bases and J by 1 base, with 13 bases between. The CDR3 is made up of 15 amino acids. CDR3 bases: TGTGCCAGCAGCCCCCAGGGGGGCGGCACAGATACGCAGTATTTT. It specifies CASSPQGGGTDTQYF.